What follows is one T cell receptor beta chain and its context. The antigen is undetermined. PCR involved 60 Vbeta and 13 Jbeta primers. The repertoire was sequenced with immunoSEQ multiplex PCR; TCRdb's copy has only in-frame clones and lacks some. The data show some 130,000 clones, roughly two thirds seen once. Though nominally healthy at sampling, donors likely had unrecorded immune exposures. The record originates from a study of cytomegalovirus exposure and HLA in healthy donors. Overall study results and limits: Earlier findings revealed that most TCR beta V segments proved productive either about 87% or about 30% of the time.

The ends were cut back, 1 base at V and 1 base at J, with 10 bases in the middle. Germline values: CDR1 SQVTM, CDR2 ANQGSEA. The CDR3 covers 14 residues. The sample taken for sequencing was PBMCs. The sequence derives from a man in his thirties or forties in good health and CMV-seropositive. This chain connects TRBV29-1 to TRBJ1-1; the D is unclear. The CDR3 here is CSVEVLGRNTEAFF. CDR3 DNA: TGCAGCGTTGAAGTCCTAGGCCGGAACACTGAAGCTTTCTTT.